The present entry profiles one T cell receptor beta chain with its context. Antigen specificity is unknown. Germline values: CDR1 SEHNR, CDR2 FQNEAQ (reference sequence). This CDR3 comprises 17 residues. The ends lost 4 bases at V and 9 bases at J; junction bases unmatched: 15. Time point meaning: late sampling 161 to 241 days after vaccination in a few convalescent patients. Documented treatment: roughly nine-day PBMC culture with coronavirus spike peptide pools or control peptides (ViraFEST assay). An Oncomine TCR Beta short-read assay was used to sequence the DNA from cultured CD4+ T cells. Genomic DNA from cultured CD4+ T cells was extracted. In TCRdb, the PCR reads were re-called with MiXCR into one record per CDR3 protein. The table lists around 15,000 distinct CDR3 sequences, approximately 50% of them singletons. The source of the sample is a study of vaccination and CD4 T cells after COVID-19. Study overall: Each post-COVID sample was drawn after diagnosis, and the median interval was approximately 92 days (range 35 to 161).

Study results and limitations: Vaccine-specific clones in convalescent patients were spike mono-reactive in 304 of 307 cases.

The starting material was CD4+ T cells from blood, cultured in vitro, obtained about 7 months after SARS-CoV-2 vaccination. The source of this sequence is a human donor who had recovered from COVID-19. The chain is built from TRBV7-9 and TRBJ2-1; the match to TRBD2 covers 10 bases. The CDR3 is CASSSLGSGGIFSEQFF. CDR3 coding DNA: TGTGCCAGCAGCTCCCTGGGTAGCGGGGGGATTTTCTCTGAGCAGTTCTTC. The variable domain in full, completed from reference TRBV7-9 and TRBJ2-1, reads DTGVSQNPRHKITKRGQNVTFRCDPISEHNRLYWYRQTLGQGPEFLTYFQNEAQLEKSRLLSDRFSAERPKGSFSTLEIQRTEQGDSAMYLCASSSLGSGGIFSEQFFGPGTRLTVL.